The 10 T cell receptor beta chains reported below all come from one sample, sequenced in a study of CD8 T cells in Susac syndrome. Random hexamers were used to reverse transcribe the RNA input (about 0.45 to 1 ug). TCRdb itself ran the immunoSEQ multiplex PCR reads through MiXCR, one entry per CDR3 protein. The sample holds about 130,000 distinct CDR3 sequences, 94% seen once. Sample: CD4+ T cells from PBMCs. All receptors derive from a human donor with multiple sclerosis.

CDR3 DNA sequence: TGTGCCTGGAGTCCCCGGCCTCGTCGTTACTACGAGCAGTACTTC. Encoded protein: CAWSPRPRRYYEQYF. The genes are TRBV30 and TRBJ2-7; D not resolved. Germline V gives CDR1 GTSNPN, CDR2 SVGIG (reference sequence). V lost 2 bases, J lost 3 bases, and 17 bases lay in between. CDR3 length equals 15 residues.

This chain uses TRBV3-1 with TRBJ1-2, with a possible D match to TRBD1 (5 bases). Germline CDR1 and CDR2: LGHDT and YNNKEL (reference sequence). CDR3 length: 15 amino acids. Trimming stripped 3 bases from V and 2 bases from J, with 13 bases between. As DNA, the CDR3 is TGTGCCAGCAGCCAGATGGGGCGCGACAACTATGGCTACACCTTC. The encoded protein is CASSQMGRDNYGYTF.

This CDR3 reads CASSFQADTQYF. CDR3 coding DNA: TGTGCCAGCTCCTTCCAGGCAGATACGCAGTATTTT. This rearrangement joins TRBV3-1 to TRBJ2-3; D unclear. Germline V CDR1 and CDR2: LGHDT, YNNKEL (reference sequence). The V end lost 8 bases, the J end lost 4 bases, and 10 bases lay between the germline ends. The CDR3 has 12 residues.

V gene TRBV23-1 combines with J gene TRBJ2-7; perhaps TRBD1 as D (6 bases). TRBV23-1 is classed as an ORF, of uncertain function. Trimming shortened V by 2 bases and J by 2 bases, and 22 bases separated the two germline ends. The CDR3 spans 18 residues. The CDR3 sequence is CASSQDLTGKVVPYEQYF. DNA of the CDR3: TGCGCCAGCAGTCAAGACCTAACAGGGAAGGTCGTTCCCTACGAGCAGTACTTC.

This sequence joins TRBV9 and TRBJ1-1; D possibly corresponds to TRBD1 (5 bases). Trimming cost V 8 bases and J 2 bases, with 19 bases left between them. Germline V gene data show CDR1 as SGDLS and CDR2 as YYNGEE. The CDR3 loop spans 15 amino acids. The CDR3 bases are TGTGCCAGTTCCCCCAGGGTCGCCTTTAACACTGAAGCTTTCTTT. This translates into CASSPRVAFNTEAFF.

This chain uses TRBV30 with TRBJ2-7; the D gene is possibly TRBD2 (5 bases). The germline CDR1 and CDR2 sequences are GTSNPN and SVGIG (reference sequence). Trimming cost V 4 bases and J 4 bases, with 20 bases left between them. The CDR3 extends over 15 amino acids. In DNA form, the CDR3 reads TGTGCCTGGACGGGGAATGTTAACCTCTGGTACGAGCAGTACTTC. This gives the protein CAWTGNVNLWYEQYF.

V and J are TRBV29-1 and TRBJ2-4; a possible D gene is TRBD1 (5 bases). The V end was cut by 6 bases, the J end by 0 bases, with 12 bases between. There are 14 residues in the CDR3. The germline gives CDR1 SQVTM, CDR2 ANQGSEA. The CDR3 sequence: CSVALTGAKNIQYF. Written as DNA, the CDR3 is TGCAGCGTCGCGTTAACAGGAGCCAAAAACATTCAGTACTTC.

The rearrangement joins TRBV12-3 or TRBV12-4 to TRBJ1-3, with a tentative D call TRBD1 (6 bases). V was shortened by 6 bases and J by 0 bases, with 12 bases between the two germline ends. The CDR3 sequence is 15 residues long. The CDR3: CASRTTGSSGNTIYF. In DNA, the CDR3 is TGTGCCAGCAGAACAACAGGGAGCTCTGGAAACACCATATATTTT.

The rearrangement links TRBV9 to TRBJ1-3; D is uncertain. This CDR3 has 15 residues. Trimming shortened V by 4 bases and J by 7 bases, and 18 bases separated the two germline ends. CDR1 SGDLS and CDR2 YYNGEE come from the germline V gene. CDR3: CASSPRIDDGNTIYF. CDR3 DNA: TGTGCCAGCAGCCCAAGGATAGACGATGGGAACACCATATATTTT.

The CDR3 here is CAWGGQLLGDTQYF. DNA of the CDR3: TGTGCCTGGGGCGGACAGCTACTTGGGGATACGCAGTATTTT. The chain employs TRBV30 and TRBJ2-3, with D possibly TRBD1 on 6 matching bases. The CDR3 has 14 residues. Germline lookup yields CDR1 GTSNPN and CDR2 SVGIG (reference sequence). The V and J ends lost 5 bases and 6 bases respectively, with 18 bases between them.